Here is one T cell receptor beta chain with its context. Its antigen remains unknown. This may stem from a read error, because a much larger clone lies one nucleotide away. The data were obtained in a study of T cells in Graves' hyperthyroidism and ophthalmopathy. Study context: Peripheral blood was acquired at first diagnosis, ahead of any therapy whatsoever. Study findings and constraints: Researchers report that a 13 V-J model separated ophthalmopathy from stable hyperthyroidism. Median prediction lead before ophthalmopathy onset was 6.5 months with the model.

It was uncontrolled infection, other autoimmune disease, pregnancy or lactation that excluded patients. There were TCR beta CDR3 regions amplified from RNA transcripts. HTBI primers were used for first-round RT-PCR of the TCR CDR3. TCRdb fed the multiplex PCR reads into MiXCR, producing one record per CDR3 protein. The table shows about 690,000 distinct CDR3 sequences, with roughly a sixth occurring only once. Trimming removed 6 bases at V and 3 bases at J, with 12 bases between. CDR3 length: 14 residues. Germline V gene data show CDR1 as SNHLY and CDR2 as FYNNEI. Input material: blood. The chain couples TRBV2 to TRBJ1-5, with D hard to call. The clonotype was recovered from a man aged 45-65 years with Graves' hyperthyroidism. CDR3 loop: CASSLTDFNQPQHF. Here the CDR3 DNA reads TGTGCCAGCAGCTTAACTGATTTCAATCAGCCCCAGCATTTT.